The rows below give T cell receptor beta chains drawn from one sample of a study of human T cells and chemical hapten exposure. TCRdb recomputed calls from the RACE reads with MiXCR, one row per CDR3 protein. The sample holds some 79,000 distinct CDR3 sequences; approximately 11% are singletons and the top ten take around 3.8%. The sequencing here drew on whole blood, taken in connection with sensitization to the hapten diphenylcyclopropenone (DPC). The receptor source for this set is a woman in her 50s with alopecia areata. Some clones in this sample may be carry-over from other donors' samples. CDR3s include the opening cysteine and the closing phenylalanine or tryptophan. A D gene is named only where the DNA matches it firmly. The size entry is marked missing in some rows and otherwise reads once, few, many or a size class.

abundance,j_gene,d_gene,len,v_gene,CDR3aa,CDR3nt
many,TRBJ2-7,TRBD2,14,TRBV12-3/TRBV12-4,CASSFVSGNYEQYF,TGTGCCAGCAGTTTTGTCAGCGGGAATTACGAGCAGTACTTC
few,TRBJ2-7,TRBD1,13,TRBV29-1,CSALGQGSYEQYF,TGCAGCGCCCTAGGACAGGGGAGCTACGAGCAGTACTTC
few,TRBJ2-5,-,13,TRBV29-1,CSVDTALGETQYF,TGCAGCGTTGATACCGCTTTAGGGGAGACCCAGTACTTC
-,TRBJ2-7,TRBD2,16,TRBV3-1,CASSPWTSGRGAEQYF,TGTGCCAGCAGCCCATGGACTAGCGGGAGAGGGGCCGAGCAGTACTTC
few,TRBJ2-5,-,15,TRBV5-1,CASSLGRTVQETQYF,TGCGCCAGCAGCTTGGGTCGGACAGTCCAAGAGACCCAGTACTTC
few,TRBJ2-7,-,14,TRBV20-1,CSAGRASPGDEQYF,TGCAGTGCTGGAAGGGCGAGCCCGGGGGACGAGCAGTACTTC
few,TRBJ2-1,-,15,TRBV27,CASSRRPSEYNEQFF,TGTGCCAGCAGTCGCCGACCCAGCGAGTACAATGAGCAGTTCTTC
few,TRBJ1-1,TRBD1,12,TRBV11-3,CASSTRQGSAFF,TGTGCCAGCAGCACCCGACAGGGATCGGCTTTCTTT
-,TRBJ2-3,TRBD2,16,TRBV24-1,CATSDSLAGSTDTQYF,TGTGCCACCAGTGATTCCCTAGCGGGATCCACAGATACGCAGTATTTT
many,TRBJ2-7,TRBD2,16,TRBV6-5,CASSYLGTSGINEQYF,TGTGCCAGCAGTTATCTCGGGACTAGCGGGATCAACGAGCAGTACTTC
once,TRBJ2-7,TRBD2,15,TRBV5-1,CASSQGTSDSYEQYF,TGCGCCAGCAGCCAGGGGACTAGCGACTCCTACGAGCAGTACTTC
many,TRBJ1-6,TRBD1,15,TRBV5-1,CASSWGQGFNSPLHF,TGCGCCAGCAGCTGGGGACAGGGGTTCAATTCACCCCTCCACTTT
-,TRBJ2-5,-,13,TRBV12-5,CASGFLWVETQYF,TGTGCTAGTGGTTTTCTGTGGGTCGAGACCCAGTACTTC
many,TRBJ2-1,-,13,TRBV6-5,CASRQSAGNEQFF,TGTGCCAGCAGGCAGAGTGCCGGCAATGAGCAGTTCTTC
-,TRBJ1-1,-,12,TRBV6-6,CASSYSRDVAFF,TGTGCCAGCAGTTACTCGAGGGACGTAGCCTTCTTT
few,TRBJ2-1,TRBD2,16,TRBV5-6,CASSLAGLAAYNEQFF,TGTGCCAGCAGCTTGGCCGGACTAGCGGCCTACAATGAGCAGTTCTTC
many,TRBJ2-7,TRBD1,16,TRBV11-2,CASSLDRDRGRSEQYF,TGTGCCAGCAGCTTAGATAGGGACAGGGGAAGGAGCGAGCAGTACTTC
many,TRBJ2-5,TRBD1,18,TRBV7-2,CASSSKGTGGVSQETQYF,TGTGCCAGCAGCTCAAAAGGGACAGGGGGCGTAAGCCAAGAGACCCAGTACTTC
many,TRBJ1-2,TRBD1,14,TRBV7-9,CASSSDRGLGGYTF,TGTGCCAGCAGCTCGGACAGGGGGCTCGGTGGCTACACCTTC
few,TRBJ2-1,TRBD2,16,TRBV29-1,CSVEDPRAGAYNEQFF,TGCAGCGTTGAAGATCCGAGAGCGGGAGCCTACAATGAGCAGTTCTTC
many,TRBJ1-4,-,13,TRBV7-2,CASSFSLGEKLFF,TGTGCCAGCAGCTTCAGTTTGGGGGAAAAACTGTTTTTT
many,TRBJ2-3,-,12,TRBV11-2,CASSFLANTQYF,TGTGCCAGCAGCTTTCTAGCTAATACGCAGTATTTT
many,TRBJ2-7,-,15,TRBV5-4,CASSLDSLGVYEQYF,TGTGCCAGCAGCTTGGACTCCCTCGGAGTATACGAGCAGTACTTC
many,TRBJ1-6,TRBD1,15,TRBV6-4,CASSDRTGGDSPLHF,TGTGCCAGCAGTGACAGGACAGGGGGTGATTCACCCCTCCACTTT
-,TRBJ2-1,TRBD1,12,TRBV29-1,CSVQGARNEQFF,TGCAGCGTCCAGGGGGCGAGGAATGAGCAGTTCTTC
many,TRBJ2-7,-,13,TRBV29-1,CSVERPGAFEQYF,TGCAGCGTCGAACGGCCGGGGGCGTTCGAGCAGTACTTC
-,TRBJ2-2,-,14,TRBV19,CASTLAGESGELFF,TGTGCCAGTACCCTCGCCGGCGAGTCCGGGGAGCTGTTTTTT
many,TRBJ1-2,-,12,TRBV29-1,CSVEGQRYGYTF,TGCAGCGTTGAAGGCCAAAGGTATGGCTACACCTTC
many,TRBJ2-3,-,16,TRBV19,CASSRGSPSSTDTQYF,TGTGCCAGTAGTCGCGGGTCACCCAGCAGCACAGATACGCAGTATTTT
-,TRBJ2-5,-,12,TRBV12-3/TRBV12-4,CASSLRIETQYF,TGTGCCAGCAGTTTAAGGATAGAGACCCAGTACTTC
many,TRBJ1-1,-,13,TRBV20-1,CSAREGENTEAFF,TGCAGTGCTAGAGAGGGGGAAAACACTGAAGCTTTCTTT
few,TRBJ2-7,-,13,TRBV3-1,CASSQVPLGEQYF,TGTGCCAGCAGCCAAGTACCTCTCGGAGAGCAGTACTTC
-,TRBJ1-1,-,14,TRBV29-1,CSVGRTVMNTEAFF,TGCAGCGTTGGGAGGACAGTCATGAACACTGAAGCTTTCTTT
few,TRBJ1-2,TRBD1,15,TRBV15,CATSSPGQIIYGYTF,TGTGCCACCAGCAGCCCGGGACAGATCATCTATGGCTACACCTTC
-,TRBJ2-5,TRBD1,16,TRBV11-1,CASSARDRGLQETQYF,TGTGCCAGCAGCGCTCGGGACAGGGGTCTCCAAGAGACCCAGTACTTC
many,TRBJ1-2,TRBD1,15,TRBV19,CASSPLGQGMVGYTF,TGTGCCAGTAGCCCCCTGGGACAGGGGATGGTTGGCTACACCTTC
many,TRBJ2-5,TRBD1,15,TRBV7-6,CASSTRGQGGETQYF,TGTGCCAGCAGTACCCGTGGACAGGGGGGGGAGACCCAGTACTTC
few,TRBJ2-1,-,11,TRBV20-1,CSAWLALEQFF,TGCAGTGCTTGGCTAGCTCTGGAGCAGTTCTTC
few,TRBJ2-3,TRBD2,16,TRBV5-1,CASSIGLAASTDTQYF,TGCGCCAGCAGCATCGGACTAGCTGCTAGCACAGATACGCAGTATTTT
-,TRBJ2-3,TRBD2,15,TRBV11-2,CASSSGTRDTDTQYF,TGTGCCAGCAGCTCGGGGACTAGAGACACAGATACGCAGTATTTT
-,TRBJ2-3,TRBD2,15,TRBV4-2,CASSPGGSGADTQYF,TGTGCCAGCAGCCCCGGTGGCAGCGGGGCAGATACGCAGTATTTT
many,TRBJ2-7,-,14,TRBV2,CASRYTTNSYEQYF,TGTGCCAGCAGATACACCACTAACTCCTACGAGCAGTACTTC
many,TRBJ2-5,-,14,TRBV14,CASSQELRGKTQYF,TGTGCCAGCAGCCAAGAACTTAGAGGGAAGACCCAGTACTTC